This T cell receptor beta chain was documented in a study of lymphopenia after photon versus proton radiotherapy. The CDR3 consists of 17 residues. J lost 3 bases, V lost 2 bases, and 11 bases had no gene match. Germline loops: CDR1 SGHVS, CDR2 FQNEAQ. Regarding the study as a whole: A bigger post-nadir fall in TCR diversity correlated inversely with survival time in deceased patients. Post-nadir diversity loss with photons came from oligoclonal expansion, particularly CD8+ Temra cells. Photon-treated patients lost naive T cells and TCR diversity; proton-treated stayed stable. Better survival with proton therapy was suggested as possible, not demonstrated.

The table lists this clone with a count of one. Antigen unknown. Produced via immunoSEQ multiplex PCR; TCRdb's table is partial and in-frame only. The top ten hold about 1.3% of the sample, which has 77,000 or so clones, about 86% seen once. The sequence was obtained from a man aged 55 to 70 with pancreatic cancer. The starting material was peripheral blood, obtained from a patient treated with proton-based radiotherapy. The chain is built from TRBV7-8 and TRBJ2-3, with 7 bases lining up with TRBD2. CDR3 DNA: TGTGCCAGCAGCTTATTCTCGGCGGGAGTAGGAACAGATACGCAGTATTTT. Amino acid sequence: CASSLFSAGVGTDTQYF.